The 13 T cell receptor beta chains reported below all come from one sample, sequenced in a study of T cell responses to AZD1222 COVID-19 vaccine. Assay: immunoSEQ multiplex PCR; the TCRdb copy retains only in-frame clones and omits some. The sample includes more than 95,000 clones, about 88% of them seen just once. The sequencing used peripheral blood, collected on day 0 of AZD1222 vaccination. The receptors were sampled from an adult in good health.

In nucleotides, the CDR3 is TGTGCCAGCAGGACCGCGGGGGGGGGAAACACTGAAGCTTTCTTT. Translation: CASRTAGGGNTEAFF. The rearrangement joins TRBV6-5 to TRBJ1-1; D possibly corresponds to TRBD1 (5 bases). Germline V gene sequence: CDR1 MNHEY, CDR2 SVGAGI. The CDR3 runs to 15 residues. Trimming pared 6 bases from V and 2 bases from J, leaving 16 bases between.

The chain joins TRBV2 to TRBJ1-1; D uncertain. This CDR3 spans 13 amino acids. Germline values: CDR1 SNHLY, CDR2 FYNNEI. V was clipped by 1 base and J by 1 base, with 4 bases between them. For the CDR3, the DNA is TGTGCCAGCAGTGAAGAGAAGAACACTGAAGCTTTCTTT. This codes for CASSEEKNTEAFF.

The CDR3: CASRIAGVTGELFF. The CDR3 DNA reads as TGTGCCAGCAGAATAGCGGGGGTCACCGGGGAGCTGTTTTTT. The chain carries TRBV5-4 and TRBJ2-2; the match to TRBD2 covers 9 bases. Per germline, CDR1 SGHNT and CDR2 YYREEE (reference sequence). The trim removed 5 bases at V and 4 bases at J, leaving 3 bases unmatched. The CDR3 contains 14 residues.

This rearrangement joins TRBV2 to TRBJ2-3; the D gene is possibly TRBD2 (6 bases). This CDR3 contains 13 residues. Looked up from germline, CDR1 is SNHLY and CDR2 is FYNNEI. Trimming took 6 bases from V and 3 from J, leaving 10 bases between them. Here the CDR3 reads CASRPGGTDTQYF. In nucleotides, the CDR3 is TGTGCCAGCAGGCCTGGGGGGACAGATACGCAGTATTTT. Supplemented by reference TRBV2 and TRBJ2-3, the full variable domain reads EPEVTQTPSHQVTQMGQEVILRCVPISNHLYFYWYRQILGQKVEFLVSFYNNEISEKSEIFDDQFSVERPDGSNFTLKIRSTKLEDSAMYFCASRPGGTDTQYFGPGTRLTVL.

This chain links TRBV27 with TRBJ2-1; 7 bases map to TRBD2. Germline CDR1 MNHEY, CDR2 SMNVEV (reference sequence). The CDR3 has 14 amino acids. Trimming took 6 bases from V and 4 from J; bases not matched to a gene: 6. The CDR3 region is CASSVGGSYNEQFF. The CDR3 nucleotides are TGTGCCAGCAGCGTGGGGGGGAGTTACAATGAGCAGTTCTTC.

This clone was recorded at least ten times. This chain uses TRBV6-1 with TRBJ1-5; 8 nucleotides match TRBD1. The CDR3 has 17 amino acids. Germline CDR1 and CDR2: MNHNS and SASEGT. V lost 1 base, J lost 2 bases, and 7 bases stayed unmatched. In DNA form, the CDR3 reads TGTGCCAGCAGTGAAGGGGGGACAGGTCGGGGCAATCAGCCCCAGCATTTT. Protein sequence: CASSEGGTGRGNQPQHF.

The V call is TRBV5-1, the J call TRBJ1-1; tentative D call: TRBD1 (5 bases). V was shortened by 3 bases and J by 2 bases, with 14 bases between the two germline ends. This CDR3 contains 15 residues. Germline V CDR1 and CDR2: SGHRS, YFSETQ. The DNA for the CDR3 is TGCGCCAGCAGCTCGGAAGGGGCTTCAAACACTGAAGCTTTCTTT. Translation gives CASSSEGASNTEAFF.

The chain employs TRBV19 and TRBJ1-4, with 10 bases aligning to TRBD1. CDR3 length: 15 amino acids. V shed 7 bases, J shed 6 bases, and the junction held 8 bases outside the gene matches. CDR1 and CDR2 (germline): LNHDA, SQIVND (reference sequence). CDR3 residues: CASIGRQGAYEKLFF. CDR3 DNA sequence: TGTGCCAGTATAGGGCGACAGGGGGCATATGAAAAACTGTTTTTT.

The chain joins TRBV7-8 to TRBJ1-5; D may be TRBD1 (5 bases). CDR1 and CDR2 (germline): SGHVS, FQNEAQ. V lost 3 bases and J 1 base, leaving 13 bases between the germline ends. The CDR3 sequence is 16 residues long. The CDR3 DNA reads as TGTGCCAGCAGCTTGAAACGACAGCTAAGCAATCAGCCCCAGCATTTT. Translating gives CASSLKRQLSNQPQHF.

This clone showed up just a few times. This sample includes further DNA sequences coding for the same CDR3. The chain uses TRBV12-3 or TRBV12-4 and TRBJ1-1; no reliable D call. The CDR3 has 12 residues. Trimming left V 3 bases short and J 5 bases short, with 7 bases between. CDR3 amino acids: CASSFGETEAFF. CDR3 coding DNA: TGTGCCAGCAGTTTCGGGGAAACTGAAGCTTTCTTT.

The CDR3 DNA reads TGTGCCAGTTCTAACAATCAGCCCCAGCATTTT. Its protein product is CASSNNQPQHF. The chain uses TRBV6-5 and TRBJ1-5; D gene ambiguous. Germline CDR1 is MNHEY and CDR2 is SVGAGI. The CDR3 is 11 residues long. Trimming shortened V by 9 bases and J by 3 bases, and 6 bases separated the two germline ends.

The V and J genes are TRBV28 and TRBJ1-2; TRBD1 is a possible D gene (5 bases). V was shortened by 6 bases and J by 4 bases, with 15 bases between the two germline ends. The CDR3 loop spans 14 amino acids. Germline V gene sequence: CDR1 MDHEN, CDR2 SYDVKM. The chain's CDR3 is CASSSAGPGYGYTF. The CDR3 DNA reads TGTGCCAGCAGCTCCGCAGGGCCGGGCTATGGCTACACCTTC.

The V and J genes are TRBV11-2 and TRBJ1-6; TRBD1 matches 9 bases. CDR3 length: 16 amino acids. J gave up 9 bases and V 2 bases, and 8 bases lay outside the gene matches. CDR1 and CDR2 (germline): SGHAT, FQNNGV. CDR3 DNA: TGTGCCAGCAGCTTACTCCGGGACAGGGTTGCTTCACCCCTCCACTTT. It is translated as CASSLLRDRVASPLHF. The complete variable domain, with remaining parts taken from reference TRBV11-2 and TRBJ1-6, reads EAGVAQSPRYKIIEKRQSVAFWCNPISGHATLYWYQQILGQGPKLLIQFQNNGVVDDSQLPKDRFSAERLKGVDSTLKIQPAKLEDSAVYLCASSLLRDRVASPLHFGNGTRLTVT.